The rows below give T cell receptor beta chains drawn from one sample of a study of CD8+CD57+ T cells in acquired aplastic anemia. TCRdb reanalysed the reads using MiXCR and keeps one entry per CDR3 protein. The profile shows around 430,000 distinct CDR3 sequences, roughly a third of them singletons. The specimen sequenced was sorted CD4+, CD8+, or CD8+CD57+ T cells (not recorded which) from PBMCs. The receptors derive from a human donor with aplastic anemia. The CDR3 runs from the conserved cysteine through the conserved F or W. A D gene is named only where the DNA matches it firmly. Clone size is not always given. Where it is, it says once, few, many or a class for expanded clones.

d_call clone_size j_call v_call cdr3_aa cdr3_nt
TRBD1 few TRBJ2-7 TRBV10-3 CAISDGTGTPEQYF TGTGCCATCAGTGATGGGACAGGGACTCCCGAGCAGTACTTC
. few TRBJ1-1 TRBV2 CATRTGNTEAFF TGTGCCACCAGGACGGGAAACACTGAAGCTTTCTTT
. . TRBJ1-4 TRBV6-4 CASSNLRPTGANEKLFF TGTGCCAGCAGTAACCTCAGGCCGACCGGCGCAAATGAAAAACTGTTTTTT
. . TRBJ2-2 TRBV20-1 CSGRAGNTGELFF TGCAGTGGGCGGGCCGGAAACACCGGGGAGCTGTTTTTT
. . TRBJ2-5 TRBV7-2 CASSFRLDTSGETQYF TGTGCCAGCAGTTTCCGCCTCGACACGTCCGGCGAGACCCAGTACTTC
. . TRBJ2-2 TRBV25-1 CASSERYRQNTGELFF TGTGCCAGCAGTGAGAGGTACCGTCAGAACACCGGGGAGCTGTTTTTT
TRBD1 many TRBJ1-2 TRBV20-1 CSREGASGYTF TGCAGTCGGGAGGGGGCGTCGGGCTACACCTTC
. . TRBJ2-5 TRBV9 CASSFLRETQYF TGTGCCAGCAGTTTTCTCCGGGAGACCCAGTACTTC
TRBD1 . TRBJ1-1 TRBV9 CASSVERGQGAEAFF TGTGCCAGCAGCGTAGAGAGGGGACAGGGGGCTGAAGCTTTCTTT
. many TRBJ1-6 TRBV10-2 CASSELGQFPRNSPLHF TGCGCCAGCAGTGAGTTAGGGCAGTTCCCGAGGAATTCACCCCTCCACTTT
. many TRBJ2-3 TRBV25-1 CASSANRVWGGDTQYF TGTGCCAGCAGTGCTAACAGGGTATGGGGCGGAGATACGCAGTATTTT
. once TRBJ2-7 TRBV2 CASSEDSPYEQYF TGTGCCAGCAGTGAAGACTCCCCCTACGAGCAGTACTTC
. few TRBJ2-2 TRBV9 CASNYGGNTGELFF TGTGCCAGCAATTACGGGGGGAACACCGGGGAGCTGTTTTTT
. . TRBJ1-5 TRBV6-1 CASSVWGAGQPQHF TGTGCCAGCAGTGTTTGGGGGGCTGGTCAGCCCCAGCATTTT
TRBD1 once TRBJ2-5 TRBV24-1 CATSDPTDREETQYF TGTGCCACCAGTGACCCTACAGACAGGGAAGAGACCCAGTACTTC
TRBD2 . TRBJ2-7 TRBV4-1 CASSPLGLAGTEQYF TGCGCCAGCAGCCCCCTGGGACTAGCGGGGACCGAGCAGTACTTC
. . TRBJ1-2 TRBV6-2/TRBV6-3 CASSKPPIPSFNYGYTF TGTGCCAGCAGTAAGCCCCCCATCCCCAGTTTCAACTATGGCTACACCTTC
. many TRBJ1-6 TRBV9 CASSPARGANSPLHF TGTGCCAGCAGCCCGGCGCGGGGGGCAAATTCACCCCTCCACTTT
TRBD2 many TRBJ2-1 TRBV25-1 CASSSTSGTNEQFF TGTGCCAGCAGTTCGACTAGCGGAACCAATGAGCAGTTCTTC
TRBD2 few TRBJ2-3 TRBV20-1 CSAEPGTRVADTQYF TGCAGTGCAGAACCCGGGACTAGAGTAGCAGATACGCAGTATTTT
TRBD1 few TRBJ1-2 TRBV28 CASSFLSTGDPYGYTF TGTGCCAGCAGTTTCCTATCGACAGGGGACCCCTATGGCTACACCTTC
. many TRBJ1-6 TRBV19 CASSSRPDSPLHF TGTGCCAGTAGTTCTAGACCGGATTCACCCCTCCACTTT
. . TRBJ2-5 TRBV4-3 CASSQDNLRETQYF TGCGCCAGCAGCCAGGATAACCTCAGAGAGACCCAGTACTTC
. . TRBJ1-5 TRBV30 CAWSGSAGTQPQHF TGTGCCTGGAGTGGTTCGGCCGGGACTCAGCCCCAGCATTTT
. . TRBJ2-1 TRBV28 CASRSRDWGFRNEQFF TGTGCCAGCAGGAGCCGGGACTGGGGGTTTCGGAATGAGCAGTTCTTC
. few TRBJ1-2 TRBV25-1 CASSPTSGTNNDNGYTF TGTGCCAGCTCACCGACAAGCGGGACGAACAATGATAATGGCTACACCTTC
TRBD1 . TRBJ2-5 TRBV27 CASSLGTGGSKTQYF TGTGCCAGCAGTTTGGGGACAGGGGGCTCGAAGACCCAGTACTTC
. few TRBJ2-3 TRBV14 CASSIGDSLSTDTQYF TGTGCCAGCAGCATCGGGGACTCACTAAGCACAGATACGCAGTATTTT
TRBD2 many TRBJ2-1 TRBV25-1 CASCAAGDNCEQFF TGTGCCAGCTGTGCGGCGGGAGATAATTGTGAGCAGTTCTTC
. . TRBJ1-4 TRBV2 CASSLTLAQGTNEKLFF TGTGCCAGCAGCCTGACTTTGGCCCAGGGAACTAATGAAAAACTGTTTTTT
TRBD1 . TRBJ1-5 TRBV11-1 CASSQWDRGNQPQHF TGTGCCAGCAGCCAATGGGACAGGGGAAATCAGCCCCAGCATTTT
. many TRBJ1-6 TRBV19 CASRQIINSPLHF TGTGCCAGTCGACAGATCATCAATTCACCCCTCCACTTT
. many TRBJ2-7 TRBV10-3 CAISQQVRTDEQYF TGTGCCATCAGTCAACAGGTGCGGACCGACGAGCAGTACTTC
TRBD2 few TRBJ2-3 TRBV6-2/TRBV6-3 CASSYSAASGSTDTQYF TGTGCCAGCAGTTACTCTGCGGCTAGCGGGAGCACAGATACGCAGTATTTT
TRBD1 many TRBJ1-2 TRBV29-1 CSVEATDRGSRYGYTF TGCAGCGTTGAAGCGACAGACAGGGGGTCTCGATATGGCTACACCTTC
. . TRBJ2-2 TRBV4-3 CASSQTGPNTGELFF TGCGCCAGCAGCCAGACAGGACCTAACACCGGGGAGCTGTTTTTT
. few TRBJ1-4 TRBV9 CASSVQGSNEKLFF TGTGCCAGCAGCGTACAGGGTTCTAATGAAAAACTGTTTTTT
. . TRBJ2-7 TRBV27 CASSLSLVRGLNEQYF TGTGCCAGCAGTTTATCCCTAGTAAGGGGTCTAAACGAGCAGTACTTC
. once TRBJ1-4 TRBV2 CASSPGSGDEKLFF TGTGCCAGCTCACCCGGCTCCGGGGATGAAAAACTGTTTTTT
TRBD1 . TRBJ1-1 TRBV12-5 CASGLVLGQVRTEAFF TGTGCTAGTGGTTTGGTACTGGGACAGGTAAGGACTGAAGCTTTCTTT
. few TRBJ2-5 TRBV20-1 CSARTWGQETQYF TGCAGTGCTAGAACATGGGGACAAGAGACCCAGTACTTC